Below, 12 T cell receptor beta chains from the same sample are listed, as sequenced in a study of ipilimumab plus nivolumab after autologous stem cell transplantation. TCRdb's copy holds only in-frame clones and misses some; the assay was immunoSEQ multiplex PCR. The profile shows tens of thousands of clones, 83% of them singletons. The sequencing here drew on PBMCs, taken in a trial of ipilimumab plus nivolumab as post-transplant consolidation. These receptor sequences come from a male donor with diffuse large B-cell lymphoma.

The V and J genes are TRBV19 and TRBJ2-6; D is unresolved. The CDR3 runs to 16 residues. The V gene lost 1 base and the J gene lost 0 bases, with 7 bases spanning the gap. In germline, CDR1 is LNHDA, CDR2 SQIVND (reference sequence). DNA for the CDR3: TGTGCCAGTAGTATAGCCGCCACCTCTGGGGCCAACGTCCTGACTTTC. Its protein product is CASSIAATSGANVLTF.

This clone has more than one count but fewer than ten. The chain uses TRBV19 and TRBJ1-5, with D unresolved. V gave up 3 bases and J gave up 4 bases, with 7 bases separating them. This CDR3 contains 13 residues. Germline CDR1 reads LNHDA; CDR2 reads SQIVND (reference sequence). CDR3 sequence (DNA): TGTGCCAGTAGTATCTTAGGGAATCAGCCCCAGCATTTT. This sequence encodes CASSILGNQPQHF.

In this sample, this clone turned up a few times. The rearrangement links TRBV5-1 to TRBJ2-6; TRBD2 agrees at 8 bases. The V gene end was trimmed by 4 bases and the J gene end by 0 bases; junction bases not matched to a gene: 18. Germline V CDR1 and CDR2: SGHRS, YFSETQ. The CDR3 length is 21 residues. The CDR3 loop is CASSPRVQNSGAYSGANVLTF. The CDR3 region has the DNA TGCGCCAGCAGCCCTCGCGTTCAGAATAGCGGGGCCTACTCTGGGGCCAACGTCCTGACTTTC.

This clone was seen only once. The chain uses TRBV2 and TRBJ2-1, with D possibly matching TRBD1 (6 bases). The CDR3 runs 14 residues. CDR1 SNHLY and CDR2 FYNNEI come from the germline V gene. The V end was cut by 6 bases, the J end by 5 bases, with 14 bases between. The CDR3 is CASRMTGQNNEQFF. Here the CDR3 DNA reads TGTGCCAGCAGGATGACAGGACAAAACAATGAGCAGTTCTTC.

J is TRBJ1-5 and V is TRBV4-1; D gene ambiguous. The CDR3 runs 14 residues. CDR1 MGHRA and CDR2 YSYEKL come from the germline V gene. V was shortened by 3 bases and J by 2 bases, with 8 bases between the two germline ends. The CDR3 spells CASSQGWGNQPQHF. The CDR3 DNA reads TGCGCCAGCAGCCAGGGTTGGGGCAATCAGCCCCAGCATTTT.

The gene calls are TRBV6-5 and TRBJ2-3, with D unclear. The germline V and J ends were trimmed by 6 bases and 11 bases, with 15 bases remaining between them. The CDR3 length is 12 residues. The germline CDR1 and CDR2 sequences are MNHEY and SVGAGI. The CDR3 region is CASSSLGRGQYF. CDR3 bases: TGTGCCAGCAGCTCTCTGGGTAGAGGGCAGTATTTT.

The chain links TRBV11-3 to TRBJ2-2, with TRBD2 matching over 7 bases. The V segment lost 5 bases and the J segment 3 bases; nucleotides outside the gene matches: 9. This CDR3 has 16 amino acids. Germline V gene data show CDR1 as SGHNT and CDR2 as YENEEA. The CDR3 DNA reads TGTGCCAGCAGCCCGGTGGGGAGGGATGACACCGGGGAGCTGTTTTTT. Its protein product is CASSPVGRDDTGELFF.

The CDR3 is CASSLAPQSSYEQYF. In DNA, the CDR3 is TGTGCCAGCAGCTTGGCGCCGCAGAGCTCCTACGAGCAGTACTTC. The chain is built from TRBV5-5 and TRBJ2-7; no clear D gene. CDR1 and CDR2 (germline): SGHKS, YYEKEE (reference sequence). Trimming took 0 bases from V and 0 from J, leaving 10 bases between them. The CDR3 sequence is 15 residues long.

V and J are TRBV9 and TRBJ2-7; 7 nucleotides agree with TRBD1. The CDR3 extends over 15 amino acids. With V trimmed by 0 bases and J by 4 bases, 7 bases remained unmatched. CDR1 and CDR2 (germline): SGDLS, YYNGEE. This chain's CDR3 is CASSVGVGGLYEQYF. Here the CDR3 DNA reads TGTGCCAGCAGCGTAGGAGTAGGGGGCCTATACGAGCAGTACTTC.

This rearrangement joins TRBV4-1 to TRBJ2-1; possibly TRBD1 for D (6 bases). V shed 0 bases and J shed 4 bases, with 10 bases lying between them. The CDR3 has 15 residues. Germline CDR1 reads MGHRA; CDR2 reads YSYEKL. The CDR3 loop is CASSQDGQGYNEQFF. CDR3 nucleotides: TGCGCCAGCAGCCAAGATGGCCAGGGGTACAATGAGCAGTTCTTC.

The chain joins TRBV7-2 to TRBJ1-2, with no clear D. The CDR3 loop spans 12 amino acids. Germline lookup yields CDR1 SGHTA and CDR2 FQGNSA. V shed 4 bases and J shed 5 bases, with 8 bases lying between them. DNA for the CDR3: TGTGCCAGCAGCTACCTTCGGTATGGCTACACCTTC. Its protein product is CASSYLRYGYTF.

This clone has only one observation. The rearrangement joins TRBV14 to TRBJ1-2, with 7 positions matching TRBD1. CDR3 size: 13 residues. V was pared by 6 bases and J by 10 bases, with 11 bases of the junction left unmatched. Germline values: CDR1 SGHDN, CDR2 FVKESK. CDR3: CASSSNRGLYYTF. The CDR3 nucleotides are TGTGCCAGCAGTTCTAACAGGGGCCTTTACTACACCTTC. The full variable domain, in which reference TRBV14 and TRBJ1-2 provide the parts outside the CDR3, is EAGVTQFPSHSVIEKGQTVTLRCDPISGHDNLYWYRRVMGKEIKFLLHFVKESKQDESGMPNNRFLAERTGGTYSTLKVQPAELEDSGVYFCASSSNRGLYYTFGSGTRLTVV.